The 15 T cell receptor beta chains presented below share a single source sample, sequenced in a study of a mutant IDH1 vaccine in newly diagnosed glioma. The antigens of these receptors remain unknown. The time point is: week 35, safety follow-up. In the vaccine, a single dose held 300 ug of the mutant IDH1 20-mer peptide, along with topical imiquimod. This table comes from immunoSEQ multiplex PCR, and its TCRdb copy is limited to in-frame clones, with some not included. This sample yields around 70,000 clones, of which approximately 86% are seen a single time; roughly 2% belongs to the top ten. The specimen was PBMCs, collected from a glioma patient whose treatment included an IDH1 peptide vaccine. All receptors come from a man aged 25 to 40 with glioma.

The gene calls are TRBV6-6 and TRBJ2-3; 11 bases are a match to TRBD2. The CDR3 totals 15 residues. CDR1 is MNHNY and CDR2 is SVGAGI in the germline V gene (reference sequence). V gave up 6 bases and J gave up 4 bases; unmatched junction bases: 6. CDR3 region: CASSLSGGAADTQYF. The DNA of the CDR3 is TGTGCCAGCAGCCTTAGCGGGGGGGCAGCAGATACGCAGTATTTT.

This chain uses TRBV7-2 with TRBJ1-4; D unclear. The length of the CDR3 is 14 residues. Germline V gene sequence: CDR1 SGHTA, CDR2 FQGNSA. Trimming removed 5 bases from V and 8 bases from J, with 15 bases in between. CDR3: CASSPNLRTEKLFF. The CDR3 DNA follows: TGTGCCAGCAGCCCTAATCTAAGGACCGAAAAACTGTTTTTT.

This chain uses TRBV6-1 with TRBJ1-2; 7 bases line up with TRBD1. Germline V gene lookup returns CDR1 MNHNS and CDR2 SASEGT. CDR3 length equals 14 residues. With 8 bases clipped from V and 7 bases from J, the junction kept 13 bases outside the gene matches. The DNA for the CDR3 is TGTGCCAGCCTCCTGACTCAGGGGGGCGGTGGCTACACCTTC. Translating it yields CASLLTQGGGGYTF.

The chain joins TRBV2 to TRBJ1-1; D is possibly TRBD1 (5 bases). V shed 6 bases and J shed 8 bases, with 10 bases lying between them. This CDR3 has 11 amino acids. Germline CDR1 is SNHLY and CDR2 is FYNNEI. CDR3 residues: CASRGTNEAFF. The CDR3 coding sequence is TGTGCCAGCAGGGGGACGAACGAAGCTTTCTTT.

The chain links TRBV28 to TRBJ2-7; no reliable D call. Germline V gives CDR1 MDHEN, CDR2 SYDVKM. The ends were cut back, 2 bases at V and 3 bases at J, with 20 bases in the middle. The CDR3 sequence is 17 residues long. CDR3 loop: CASSLMQILPQNYEQYF. CDR3 sequence (DNA): TGTGCCAGCAGTTTAATGCAAATCTTACCCCAGAACTACGAGCAGTACTTC.

The V call is TRBV18, the J call TRBJ1-1; D gene unclear. Trimming stripped 2 bases from V and 2 bases from J, with 9 bases between. The V gene's germline CDR1 is KGHSH and CDR2 LQKENI. The CDR3 is 14 residues long. CDR3 protein: CASSPAVRNTEAFF. The CDR3 DNA follows: TGTGCCAGCTCACCAGCGGTGAGAAACACTGAAGCTTTCTTT.

This clone appeared a single time. The chain carries TRBV7-9 and TRBJ1-1; D unclear. This CDR3 region has 13 residues. Germline values: CDR1 SEHNR, CDR2 FQNEAQ (reference sequence). V was clipped by 5 bases and J by 1 base, with 8 bases between them. The CDR3 region is CASSDGANTEAFF. The CDR3 DNA reads TGTGCCAGCAGCGACGGCGCGAACACTGAAGCTTTCTTT.

The J gene is TRBJ1-3, the V gene TRBV7-9, with a weak D call TRBD1 (6 bases). This CDR3 has 16 amino acids. The V gene's germline CDR1 is SEHNR and CDR2 FQNEAQ (reference sequence). Trimming pared 4 bases from V and 1 base from J, leaving 14 bases between. For the CDR3, the DNA is TGTGCCAGCAGCTCAGAACGGACAGTTTCTGGAAACACCATATATTTT. Translating gives CASSSERTVSGNTIYF.

This chain connects TRBV13 to TRBJ2-5; D is undetermined. Per the germline V gene, CDR1 is PRHDT and CDR2 is FYEKMQ (reference sequence). The ends were cut back, 0 bases at V and 2 bases at J, with 7 bases in the middle. The CDR3 is 14 amino acids. The DNA for the CDR3 is TGTGCCAGCAGCTTAGGGTTGGGACAAGAGACCCAGTACTTC. Its translation: CASSLGLGQETQYF.

V usage is TRBV11-3 and J usage is TRBJ2-5; D unclear. The CDR3 is 13 amino acids. From germline, CDR1 is SGHNT and CDR2 YENEEA. The V end lost 0 bases, the J end lost 5 bases, and 7 bases lay between the germline ends. The CDR3 DNA reads TGTGCCAGCAGCTTAGAAGGCGTGGAGACCCAGTACTTC. Translation gives CASSLEGVETQYF.

The chain recombines TRBV6-4 with TRBJ2-3; D is ambiguous. V shed 6 bases and J shed 3 bases, with 13 bases lying between them. This CDR3 contains 14 residues. From germline, CDR1 is MRHNA and CDR2 SNTAGT. In nucleotides, the CDR3 is TGTGCCAGCAGCCCCGATGGGTTTACAGATACGCAGTATTTT. Translating gives CASSPDGFTDTQYF.

This sequence joins TRBV6-1 and TRBJ2-5; TRBD2 matches 7 bases. CDR1 is MNHNS and CDR2 is SASEGT in the germline V gene. The CDR3 is made up of 15 amino acids. V trimming: 5 bases; J trimming: 5 bases; junction bases outside the gene matches: 11. DNA for the CDR3: TGTGCCAGCAGTACTAGGCGGGAGTGGAGGGAGACCCAGTACTTC. It translates to CASSTRREWRETQYF.

This clone was observed once. The gene calls are TRBV5-1 and TRBJ2-1; 8 bases are shared with TRBD2. Trimming removed 8 bases from V and 7 bases from J; junction bases left unmatched: 17. The CDR3 length is 16 residues. Germline V gene data show CDR1 as SGHRS and CDR2 as YFSETQ. The CDR3 nucleotides read TGCGCCAGTAAGCGAGCGGGAGAATCGAGTGAAAATGAGCAGTTCTTC. Translated: CASKRAGESSENEQFF.

The V call is TRBV5-4, the J call TRBJ2-3; TRBD2 aligns across 8 bases. Germline values: CDR1 SGHNT, CDR2 YYREEE (reference sequence). CDR3 length: 15 residues. V shed 4 bases, J shed 7 bases, and the junction held 11 bases outside the gene matches. The CDR3 DNA follows: TGTGCCAGCAGCGGAATCTTTAGCGGGATTAATACGCAGTATTTT. It is translated as CASSGIFSGINTQYF. Using reference TRBV5-4 and TRBJ2-3 for the parts outside the CDR3, the full variable domain is ETGVTQSPTHLIKTRGQQVTLRCSSQSGHNTVSWYQQALGQGPQFIFQYYREEENGRGNFPPRFSGLQFPNYSSELNVNALELDDSALYLCASSGIFSGINTQYFGPGTRLTVL.

The chain is built from TRBV7-3 and TRBJ2-3, with a tentative D call TRBD2 (5 bases). The germline gives CDR1 SGHTA, CDR2 FQGTGA. Trimming shortened V by 5 bases and J by 0 bases, and 9 bases separated the two germline ends. The CDR3 is 14 amino acids. The CDR3: CASSPWTSTDTQYF. CDR3 coding DNA: TGTGCCAGCAGCCCCTGGACTAGCACAGATACGCAGTATTTT. Variable domain in full (rest from reference TRBV7-3 and TRBJ2-3): GAGVSQTPSNKVTEKGKYVELRCDPISGHTALYWYRQSLGQGPEFLIYFQGTGAADDSGLPNDRFFAVRPEGSVSTLKIQRTERGDSAVYLCASSPWTSTDTQYFGPGTRLTVL.